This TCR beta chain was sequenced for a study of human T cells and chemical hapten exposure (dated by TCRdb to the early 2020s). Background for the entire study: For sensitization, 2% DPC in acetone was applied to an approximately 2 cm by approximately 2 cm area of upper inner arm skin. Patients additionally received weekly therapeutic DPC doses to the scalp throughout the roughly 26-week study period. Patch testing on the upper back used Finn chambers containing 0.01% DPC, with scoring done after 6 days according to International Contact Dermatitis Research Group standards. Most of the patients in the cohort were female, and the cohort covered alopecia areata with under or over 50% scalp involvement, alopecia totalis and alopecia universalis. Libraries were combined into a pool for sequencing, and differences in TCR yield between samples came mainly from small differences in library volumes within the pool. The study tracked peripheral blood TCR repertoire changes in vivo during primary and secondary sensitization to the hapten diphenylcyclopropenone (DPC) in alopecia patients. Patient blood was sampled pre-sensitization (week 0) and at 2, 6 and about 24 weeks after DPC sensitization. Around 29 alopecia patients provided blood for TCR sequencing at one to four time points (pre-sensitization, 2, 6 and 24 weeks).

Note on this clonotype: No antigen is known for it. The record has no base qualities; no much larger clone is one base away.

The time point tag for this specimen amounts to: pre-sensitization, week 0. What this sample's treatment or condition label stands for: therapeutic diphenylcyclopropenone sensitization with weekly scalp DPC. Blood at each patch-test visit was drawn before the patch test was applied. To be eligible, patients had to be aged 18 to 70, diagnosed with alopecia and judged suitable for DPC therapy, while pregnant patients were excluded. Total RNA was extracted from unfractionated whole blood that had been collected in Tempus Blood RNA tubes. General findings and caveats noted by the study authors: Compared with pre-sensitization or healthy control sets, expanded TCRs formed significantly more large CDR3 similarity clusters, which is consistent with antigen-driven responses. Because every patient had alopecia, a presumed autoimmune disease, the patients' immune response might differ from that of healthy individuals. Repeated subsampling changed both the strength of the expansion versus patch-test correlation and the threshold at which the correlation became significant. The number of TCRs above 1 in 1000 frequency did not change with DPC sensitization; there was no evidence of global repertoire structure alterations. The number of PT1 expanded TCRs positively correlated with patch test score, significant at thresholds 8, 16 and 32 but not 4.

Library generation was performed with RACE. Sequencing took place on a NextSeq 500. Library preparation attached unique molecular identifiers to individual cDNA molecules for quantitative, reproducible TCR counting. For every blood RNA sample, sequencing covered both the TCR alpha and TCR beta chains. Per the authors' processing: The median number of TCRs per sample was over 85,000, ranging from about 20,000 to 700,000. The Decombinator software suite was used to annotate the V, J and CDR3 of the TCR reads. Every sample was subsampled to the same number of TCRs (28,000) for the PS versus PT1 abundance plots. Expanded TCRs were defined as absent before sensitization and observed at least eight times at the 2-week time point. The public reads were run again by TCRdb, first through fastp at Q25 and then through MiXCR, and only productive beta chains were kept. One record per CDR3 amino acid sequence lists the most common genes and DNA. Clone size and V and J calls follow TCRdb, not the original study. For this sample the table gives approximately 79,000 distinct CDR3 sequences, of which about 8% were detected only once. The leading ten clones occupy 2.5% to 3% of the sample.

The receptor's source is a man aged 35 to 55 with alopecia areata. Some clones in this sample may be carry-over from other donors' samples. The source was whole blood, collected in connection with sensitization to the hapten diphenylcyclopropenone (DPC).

The DNA is TGTGCCAGCAGCTTATTCAGCGGGAGGGCCGGTGAGACAGATACGCAGTATTTT. This yields the protein CASSLFSGRAGETDTQYF. Here the chain combines TRBV7-9 and TRBJ2-3; 10 bases in the junction line up with TRBD2. From the germline V gene (reference sequence), CDR1 is SEHNR and CDR2 is FQNEAQ. CDR3 length: 18 amino acids, cysteine to phenylalanine. CDR3 DNA only is kept here, 54 bases in frame from base 1. V has 2 bases trimmed and J has 3 bases trimmed; junction bases matching no gene number 11.